The clone carrying this T cell receptor beta chain appeared once. CDR3 length equals 15 residues. Germline CDR1 and CDR2: GTSNPN and SVGIG (reference sequence). J was trimmed by 8 bases and V by 0 bases; bases with no gene match: 3. Original analysis: The assay estimated nucleated cells by amplifying reference gene primers. Repertoires were generated with immunoSEQ multiplex PCR, while TCRdb's copy carries only in-frame clones and drops some. Clone size and V and J calls were adopted from that table, with D and trimming inferred from the DNA. Among 95,000 to 150,000 clones listed, 80% to 90% were seen once. These data come from a study of blood T cell repertoires in COVID-19.

The rearrangement links TRBV30 to TRBJ2-1; 14 nucleotides align to TRBD2. The specimen was peripheral blood. The source of this sequence is an older man with active or convalescent COVID-19. The DNA of the CDR3 is TGTGCCTGGAGTGTTGGGACTAGCGGGAGCGATGAGCAGTTCTTC. Protein product: CAWSVGTSGSDEQFF. Filled out from reference TRBV30 and TRBJ2-1, the complete variable domain reads SQTIHQWPATLVQPVGSPLSLECTVEGTSNPNLYWYRQAAGRGLQLLFYSVGIGQISSEVPQNLSASRPQDRQFILSSKKLLLSDSGFYLCAWSVGTSGSDEQFFGPGTRLTVL.